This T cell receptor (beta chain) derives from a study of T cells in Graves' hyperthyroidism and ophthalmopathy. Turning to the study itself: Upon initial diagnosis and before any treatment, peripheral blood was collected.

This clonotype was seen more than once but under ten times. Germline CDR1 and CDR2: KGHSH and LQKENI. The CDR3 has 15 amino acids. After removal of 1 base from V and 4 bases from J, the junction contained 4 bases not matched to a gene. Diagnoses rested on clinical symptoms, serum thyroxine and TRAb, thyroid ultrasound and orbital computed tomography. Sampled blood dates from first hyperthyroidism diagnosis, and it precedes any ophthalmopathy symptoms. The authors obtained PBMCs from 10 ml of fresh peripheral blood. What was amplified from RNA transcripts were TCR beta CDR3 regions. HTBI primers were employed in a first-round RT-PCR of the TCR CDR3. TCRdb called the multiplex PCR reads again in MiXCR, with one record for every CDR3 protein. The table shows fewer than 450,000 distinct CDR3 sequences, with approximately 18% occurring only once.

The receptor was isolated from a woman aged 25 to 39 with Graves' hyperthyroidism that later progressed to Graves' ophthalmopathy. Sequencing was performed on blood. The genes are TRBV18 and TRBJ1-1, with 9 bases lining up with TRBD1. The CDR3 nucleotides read TGTGCCAGCTCACCACTACAGGGGGCGAGCACTGAAGCTTTCTTT. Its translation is CASSPLQGASTEAFF.